This T cell receptor (beta chain) was obtained from a study of blood T cell repertoires in COVID-19. At the level of the study: Whether acute or convalescent, the COVID-19 samples came from the United States, Italy and Spain.

Participant-reported clinical history was the basis for cohort assignment. Symptom resolution, clearance, or two negative PCRs marked the recovered donors of Cohort 3. Germline CDR1 reads KGHSH; CDR2 reads LQKENI. The CDR3 spans 15 residues. J lost 2 bases, V lost 4 bases, and 5 bases had no gene match. In the authors' methods: From reference gene primer amplification, estimates of nucleated cell counts were derived. Assay: immunoSEQ multiplex PCR; the TCRdb copy retains only in-frame clones and omits some. That table furnishes V, J and clone size, whereas the DNA furnished D and trimming. This table holds more than 250,000 clones, over 75% found once.

V gene TRBV18 combines with J gene TRBJ1-2, with 9 bases identical to TRBD1. This TCR came from a man younger than 45 who had recovered from COVID-19. The sample was PBMCs or T cells enriched from blood (not recorded which). CDR3 coding DNA: TGTGCCAGCTCACAACAGGGGGCTCGGAACTATGGCTACACCTTC. Translation: CASSQQGARNYGYTF. Full variable domain (remainder filled in from reference TRBV18 and TRBJ1-2): NAGVMQNPRHLVRRRGQEARLRCSPMKGHSHVYWYRQLPEEGLKFMVYLQKENIIDESGMPKERFSAEFPKEGPSILRIQQVVRGDSAAYFCASSQQGARNYGYTFGSGTRLTVV.